These T cell receptor beta chains were read from a single sample in a study of shared clonotypes between healthy human individuals. Method: immunoSEQ multiplex PCR; TCRdb's copy keeps in-frame clones and lacks some. The table shows 2 million to 2.5 million clones, with 80% to 95% occurring only once. The specimen sequenced was naive CD4+ T cells from PBMCs. The receptors were gathered from a man aged 18 to 29 in good health. Some clones in this sample may be carry-over from other donors' samples. Each CDR3 is given with its conserved first and last residue. Each record gives: J gene, V gene, clone size, D gene, CDR3 protein, CDR3 DNA. D genes are given only for firm matches. Expanded clones get a size class; other rows say once, few or many, or leave the size out.

>TRBJ1-2|TRBV19|-|TRBD1
CASSPTRGTGDLYGYTF
TGTGCCAGTAGTCCGACGCGAGGGACAGGGGACCTCTATGGCTACACCTTC
>TRBJ2-1|TRBV2|-|-
CASIPVGSYNEQFF
TGTGCCAGCATCCCGGTGGGCTCCTACAATGAGCAGTTCTTC
>TRBJ2-2|TRBV28|-|TRBD1
CASAGQGRSYRELFF
TGTGCCAGTGCGGGACAGGGGAGATCATACAGGGAGCTGTTTTTT
>TRBJ2-5|TRBV7-3|-|TRBD2
CASSLGLAGAETQYF
TGTGCCAGCAGCTTAGGGCTAGCGGGAGCAGAGACCCAGTACTTC
>TRBJ1-5|TRBV29-1|-|TRBD1
CSVVFGTGGRRYQPQHF
TGCAGCGTTGTATTTGGGACAGGGGGCCGTCGGTATCAGCCCCAGCATTTT
>TRBJ2-3|TRBV7-8|-|-
CASSLGRGITDTQYF
TGTGCCAGCAGCTTAGGAAGGGGCATTACAGATACGCAGTATTTT
>TRBJ1-2|TRBV19|-|-
CASSRGQNYGYTF
TGTGCCAGTAGTAGGGGACAAAACTATGGCTACACCTTC
>TRBJ2-3|TRBV9|-|-
CASSPRSGSTDTQYF
TGTGCCAGCAGCCCTCGCTCCGGGAGCACAGATACGCAGTATTTT
>TRBJ1-1|TRBV7-3|-|TRBD1
CAIDPGQGNQMNTEAFF
TGTGCCATTGATCCGGGACAGGGGAACCAGATGAACACTGAAGCTTTCTTT
>TRBJ2-1|TRBV28|-|-
CASSLARDSTLNEQFF
TGTGCCAGCAGTTTAGCCCGGGACTCAACCCTCAATGAGCAGTTCTTC
>TRBJ1-1|TRBV19|-|-
CASNGQMNTEAFF
TGTGCCAGTAACGGGCAGATGAACACTGAAGCTTTCTTT
>TRBJ2-7|TRBV6-5|-|-
CARNCSPSYEQYF
TGTGCCAGAAACTGTTCCCCCTCCTACGAGCAGTACTTC
>TRBJ2-2|TRBV5-1|once|TRBD2
CASSALTSGVGELFF
TGCGCCAGCAGCGCCCTGACTAGCGGGGTAGGAGAGCTGTTTTTT
>TRBJ2-7|TRBV5-1|-|-
CASRGGHYEQYF
TGCGCCAGCAGGGGGGGGCACTACGAGCAGTACTTC
>TRBJ1-3|TRBV28|-|-
CASSSNPGVLSGNTIYF
TGTGCCAGCAGTTCCAACCCGGGGGTCCTCTCTGGAAACACCATATATTTT
>TRBJ1-5|TRBV27|-|-
CATRPRGRQPQHF
TGTGCCACACGCCCCAGGGGTCGACAGCCCCAGCATTTT
>TRBJ2-2|TRBV4-1|-|-
CASSQEKLANTGELFF
TGCGCCAGCAGCCAAGAGAAACTAGCGAACACCGGGGAGCTGTTTTTT
>TRBJ2-7|TRBV6-1|-|-
CASIRGVNYEQYF
TGTGCCAGCATTCGGGGCGTAAACTACGAGCAGTACTTC
>TRBJ1-4|TRBV19|-|TRBD1
CASSHTGGRTNEKLFF
TGTGCCAGTAGTCATACAGGGGGAAGAACTAATGAAAAACTGTTTTTT
>TRBJ2-7|TRBV5-5|-|-
CASSLSTGISYEQYF
TGTGCCAGCAGCTTGAGTACGGGGATCTCCTACGAGCAGTACTTC
>TRBJ2-7|TRBV7-2|-|-
CASSLFQDISYEQYF
TGTGCCAGCAGCTTATTCCAGGACATCTCCTACGAGCAGTACTTC
>TRBJ1-5|TRBV5-1|-|-
CASSLAGNGNQPQHF
TGCGCCAGCAGCTTGGCAGGGAACGGCAATCAGCCCCAGCATTTT
>TRBJ1-5|TRBV6-1|once|TRBD1
CASRGQLGQPQHF
TGTGCCAGCAGGGGACAGCTAGGCCAGCCCCAGCATTTT
>TRBJ1-3|TRBV6-1|-|-
CASSVDFSGNTIYF
TGTGCCAGCAGTGTTGACTTCTCTGGAAACACCATATATTTT
>TRBJ2-3|TRBV14|-|-
CASSQDRTDTQYF
TGTGCCAGCAGCCAAGATCGCACCGATACGCAGTATTTT
>TRBJ2-7|TRBV2|-|TRBD2
CASTTPGEGTAYEQYF
TGTGCCAGCACCACCCCCGGGGAGGGTACAGCCTACGAGCAGTACTTC
>TRBJ1-1|TRBV4-2|few|-
CASSQGGPRSNTEAFF
TGTGCCAGCAGCCAAGGAGGACCCCGGTCGAACACTGAAGCTTTCTTT
>TRBJ1-2|TRBV30|few|TRBD1
CAGGQAFPYGYTF
TGTGCCGGAGGACAGGCTTTTCCCTATGGCTACACCTTC